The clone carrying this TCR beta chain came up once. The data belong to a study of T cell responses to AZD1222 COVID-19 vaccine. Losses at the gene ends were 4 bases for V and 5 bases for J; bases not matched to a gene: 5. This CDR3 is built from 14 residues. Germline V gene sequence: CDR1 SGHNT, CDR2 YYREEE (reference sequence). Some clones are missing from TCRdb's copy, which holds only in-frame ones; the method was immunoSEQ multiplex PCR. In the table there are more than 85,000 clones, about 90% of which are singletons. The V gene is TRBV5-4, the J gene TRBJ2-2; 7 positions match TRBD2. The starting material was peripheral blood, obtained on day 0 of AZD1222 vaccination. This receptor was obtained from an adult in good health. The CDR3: CASSAGLETGELFF. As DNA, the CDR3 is TGTGCCAGCAGCGCAGGACTAGAAACCGGGGAGCTGTTTTTT. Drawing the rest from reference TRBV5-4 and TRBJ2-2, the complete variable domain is ETGVTQSPTHLIKTRGQQVTLRCSSQSGHNTVSWYQQALGQGPQFIFQYYREEENGRGNFPPRFSGLQFPNYSSELNVNALELDDSALYLCASSAGLETGELFFGEGSRLTVL.